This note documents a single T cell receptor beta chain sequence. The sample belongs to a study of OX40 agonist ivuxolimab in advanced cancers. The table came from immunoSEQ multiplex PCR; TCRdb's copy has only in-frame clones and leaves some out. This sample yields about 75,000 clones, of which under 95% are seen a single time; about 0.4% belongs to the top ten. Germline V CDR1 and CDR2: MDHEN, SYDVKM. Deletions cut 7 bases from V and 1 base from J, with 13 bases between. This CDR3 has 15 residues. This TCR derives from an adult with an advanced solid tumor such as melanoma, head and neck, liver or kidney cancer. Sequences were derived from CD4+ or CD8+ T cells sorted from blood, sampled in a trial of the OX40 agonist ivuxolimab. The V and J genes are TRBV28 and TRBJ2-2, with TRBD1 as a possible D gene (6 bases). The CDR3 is CASKMAGVNTGELFF. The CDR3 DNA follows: TGTGCCAGCAAAATGGCAGGGGTGAACACCGGGGAGCTGTTTTTT.